A single sample is the source of the 25 T cell receptor beta chains below, sequenced in a study of cytomegalovirus exposure and HLA in healthy donors. Primers included in the PCR were 60 Vbeta and 13 Jbeta primers. TCRdb keeps only in-frame clones here, not all; method: immunoSEQ multiplex PCR. Counted here are 150,000 or so clones, 75% to 85% occurring once; the ten biggest clones make up 7.7%. Source material: PBMCs. All receptors derive from a man aged 30 to 45 in good health and CMV-seropositive.

The chain uses TRBV11-2 and TRBJ2-2; D unresolved. The CDR3 length is 12 residues. The V and J ends lost 2 bases and 7 bases respectively, with 5 bases between them. Looked up from germline, CDR1 is SGHAT and CDR2 is FQNNGV. As DNA, the CDR3 is TGTGCCAGCAGCTTACACTTCGGGGAGCTGTTTTTT. It translates to CASSLHFGELFF.

V is TRBV4-2 and J is TRBJ2-5; 9 bases are shared with TRBD1. The CDR3 length is 16 residues. CDR1 is LGHNA and CDR2 is YNFKEQ in the germline V gene. V lost 0 bases, J lost 4 bases, and 6 bases stayed unmatched. Here the CDR3 DNA reads TGTGCCAGCAGCCAAGAAGGCTCGGGACAGGGAGAGACCCAGTACTTC. This sequence encodes CASSQEGSGQGETQYF.

The rearrangement joins TRBV4-1 to TRBJ2-7, with 9 bases lining up with TRBD2. Germline trimming cut 4 bases from V and 4 bases from J; bases unmatched to any gene: 17. This CDR3 is built from 18 residues. The germline CDR1 and CDR2 sequences are MGHRA and YSYEKL. The CDR3 protein is CASSRTMTPGLAKYEQYF. CDR3 nucleotides: TGCGCCAGCAGCCGCACGATGACACCGGGACTAGCCAAATACGAGCAGTACTTC.

The V gene is TRBV19, the J gene TRBJ2-2; a possible D gene is TRBD1 (6 bases). CDR1 is LNHDA, CDR2 SQIVND, per germline (reference sequence). CDR3 size: 14 residues. The V and J ends lost 5 bases and 3 bases respectively, with 10 bases between them. DNA of the CDR3: TGTGCCAGTAGTCTTGGACAGCACACCGGGGAGCTGTTTTTT. Encoded protein: CASSLGQHTGELFF. Full variable domain (outside the CDR3, taken from reference TRBV19 and TRBJ2-2): DGGITQSPKYLFRKEGQNVTLSCEQNLNHDAMYWYRQDPGQGLRLIYYSQIVNDFQKGDIAEGYSVSREKKESFPLTVTSAQKNPTAFYLCASSLGQHTGELFFGEGSRLTVL.

V and J are TRBV11-2 and TRBJ2-5; TRBD2 is a possible D gene (6 bases). The CDR3 has 15 amino acids. The V end lost 2 bases, the J end lost 1 base, and 11 bases lay between the germline ends. CDR1 is SGHAT, CDR2 FQNNGV, per germline. The CDR3 sequence: CASSLSDGSQETQYF. In DNA, the CDR3 is TGTGCCAGCAGCTTATCGGACGGGAGCCAAGAGACCCAGTACTTC.

The chain links TRBV9 to TRBJ2-5, with TRBD2 matching over 7 bases. Germline CDR1 is SGDLS and CDR2 is YYNGEE. The CDR3 length is 18 residues. Trimming removed 0 bases from V and 5 bases from J; junction bases left unmatched: 16. In DNA form, the CDR3 reads TGTGCCAGCAGCGTAGAGTTGGTGGGGGGGACCGGGTCGGAGACCCAGTACTTC. It is translated as CASSVELVGGTGSETQYF.

The chain links TRBV9 to TRBJ2-2, with TRBD2 as a possible D gene (5 bases). Germline-derived CDR1 and CDR2 are SGDLS and YYNGEE. Trimming removed 4 bases from V and 5 bases from J, with 18 bases in between. The CDR3 is 16 amino acids. The CDR3 coding sequence is TGTGCCAGCAGCCTCACTAGGGATCCAAGGACCGGGGAGCTGTTTTTT. It translates to CASSLTRDPRTGELFF.

V and J are TRBV19 and TRBJ1-2; weak D call: TRBD1 (5 bases). CDR3 size: 13 residues. V was clipped by 5 bases and J by 7 bases, with 14 bases between them. Per germline, CDR1 LNHDA and CDR2 SQIVND (reference sequence). The CDR3 sequence is CASSLSQGGGYTF. DNA of the CDR3: TGTGCCAGTAGTCTCTCGCAGGGAGGTGGCTACACCTTC.

This clone came up a few times. This rearrangement joins TRBV2 to TRBJ2-2; 12 bases match TRBD2. V trimming: 4 bases; J trimming: 6 bases; junction bases outside the gene matches: 6. This CDR3 region has 16 residues. Germline lookup yields CDR1 SNHLY and CDR2 FYNNEI. The CDR3 DNA reads TGTGCCAGCAGTGCCACTACTAGCGGGGGGTCCGGGGAGCTGTTTTTT. Amino acid sequence: CASSATTSGGSGELFF.

The CDR3 reads CASSQETGEKLFF. As DNA, the CDR3 is TGCGCCAGCAGCCAAGAGACGGGTGAAAAACTGTTTTTT. This sequence joins TRBV4-1 and TRBJ1-4; no clear D gene. CDR1 and CDR2 (germline): MGHRA, YSYEKL. CDR3 length equals 13 residues. V shed 0 bases and J shed 7 bases, with 6 bases lying between them.

This clone showed up just once. The chain links TRBV27 to TRBJ2-1; tentative D call: TRBD2 (6 bases). V was pared by 2 bases and J by 4 bases, with 12 bases between. The CDR3 spans 15 residues. CDR1 is MNHEY, CDR2 SMNVEV, per germline (reference sequence). DNA of the CDR3: TGTGCCAGCAGTTTAGGGCCTAGCGCATACAATGAGCAGTTCTTC. Its translation is CASSLGPSAYNEQFF.

In its sample, this clone was seen a few times. The chain has TRBV28 and TRBJ2-7; D gene ambiguous. The CDR3 extends over 12 amino acids. V lost 3 bases and J 0 bases, leaving 3 bases between the germline ends. From germline, CDR1 is MDHEN and CDR2 SYDVKM. Written as DNA, the CDR3 is TGTGCCAGCAGTTTCCTCTCCTACGAGCAGTACTTC. Translating gives CASSFLSYEQYF.

The count of this clone is one. The chain combines TRBV5-1 with TRBJ2-1; D possibly corresponds to TRBD1 (5 bases). Germline-derived CDR1 and CDR2 are SGHRS and YFSETQ. V was shortened by 1 base and J by 9 bases, with 8 bases between the two germline ends. This CDR3 has 12 amino acids. The CDR3 nucleotides are TGCGCCAGCAGCTTGCAGGGAAGTGAGCAGTTCTTC. It is translated as CASSLQGSEQFF.

The CDR3 loop is CASKRQGTDTQYF. In DNA, the CDR3 is TGTGCCAGCAAGAGGCAGGGAACAGATACGCAGTATTTT. The V call is TRBV6-5, the J call TRBJ2-3; D perhaps matches TRBD1 (5 bases). This CDR3 has 13 residues. Germline CDR1 and CDR2: MNHEY and SVGAGI. Between the trimmed V and J ends, which lost 7 bases and 3 bases, there was a span of 11 bases.

This clone was picked up a small number of times. This chain connects TRBV18 to TRBJ2-2; D is perhaps TRBD2 (6 bases). The V and J ends lost 2 bases and 0 bases respectively, with 13 bases between them. Germline V gene sequence: CDR1 KGHSH, CDR2 LQKENI. This CDR3 comprises 17 residues. As DNA, the CDR3 is TGTGCCAGCTCACCAAGGTTCGGGAGCGCGAACACCGGGGAGCTGTTTTTT. Amino acid sequence: CASSPRFGSANTGELFF.

This chain uses TRBV2 with TRBJ1-5, with no clear D. Germline V gene lookup returns CDR1 SNHLY and CDR2 FYNNEI. V lost 7 bases, J lost 2 bases, and 9 bases lay in between. The CDR3 consists of 13 residues. CDR3 protein: CASNTYRNQPQHF. DNA of the CDR3: TGTGCCAGCAATACCTATCGCAATCAGCCCCAGCATTTT.

This chain connects TRBV18 to TRBJ2-1; D gene uncertain. V lost 3 bases and J 7 bases, leaving 10 bases between the germline ends. Germline loops: CDR1 KGHSH, CDR2 LQKENI. The CDR3 runs 13 residues. The CDR3 DNA sequence: TGTGCCAGCTCACCCCCCGCGAAAAATGAGCAGTTCTTC. This encodes CASSPPAKNEQFF.

This clone was counted once. The V and J genes are TRBV6-5 and TRBJ2-1, with a tentative D call TRBD2 (6 bases). The ends were cut back, 1 base at V and 5 bases at J, with 15 bases in the middle. The CDR3 has 16 residues. The germline V gene has CDR1 MNHEY and CDR2 SVGAGI. This CDR3 reads CASSYWDSTGDNEQFF. CDR3 coding DNA: TGTGCCAGCAGTTACTGGGACTCAACAGGTGACAATGAGCAGTTCTTC.

CDR3 sequence (DNA): TGCGCCAGCAGCTTGGAGGGGCGTATGAACACTGAAGCTTTCTTT. It specifies CASSLEGRMNTEAFF. The V gene is TRBV5-1, the J gene TRBJ1-1, with D perhaps matching TRBD1 (5 bases). CDR1 is SGHRS and CDR2 is YFSETQ in the germline V gene. Trimming removed 0 bases at V and 0 bases at J, with 9 bases between. There are 15 residues in the CDR3.

V and J are TRBV7-2 and TRBJ1-3; no definite D call. The CDR3 sequence is 13 residues long. Trimming took 2 bases from V and 4 from J, leaving 6 bases between them. Germline values: CDR1 SGHTA, CDR2 FQGNSA. The CDR3 protein is CASSLTEGNTIYF. CDR3 nucleotides: TGTGCCAGCAGCTTAACTGAGGGAAACACCATATATTTT.

CDR3 in amino acids: CASSAGQGPRETQYF. The CDR3 DNA reads TGTGCCAGCAGCGCGGGACAGGGTCCCCGGGAGACCCAGTACTTC. V usage is TRBV11-3 and J usage is TRBJ2-5; TRBD1 matches at 9 bases. Per germline, CDR1 SGHNT and CDR2 YENEEA. The CDR3 contains 15 residues. After removal of 5 bases from V and 5 bases from J, the junction contained 9 bases not matched to a gene.

The chain carries TRBV20-1 and TRBJ1-2; the D is unclear. Germline CDR1 and CDR2: DFQATT and SNEGSKA (reference sequence). Deletions cut 7 bases from V and 8 bases from J, with 14 bases between. The CDR3 length is 11 residues. The CDR3 spells CSVSREVGYTF. DNA for the CDR3: TGCAGTGTCTCGAGGGAGGTGGGCTACACCTTC.

The chain couples TRBV19 to TRBJ1-2; no definite D call. The germline gives CDR1 LNHDA, CDR2 SQIVND (reference sequence). The CDR3 contains 12 residues. V shed 5 bases and J shed 4 bases, with 8 bases lying between them. CDR3 residues: CASSPGSYGYTF. The CDR3 DNA reads as TGTGCCAGTAGTCCGGGGAGCTATGGCTACACCTTC. Drawing the rest from reference TRBV19 and TRBJ1-2, the complete variable domain is DGGITQSPKYLFRKEGQNVTLSCEQNLNHDAMYWYRQDPGQGLRLIYYSQIVNDFQKGDIAEGYSVSREKKESFPLTVTSAQKNPTAFYLCASSPGSYGYTFGSGTRLTVV.

This chain connects TRBV7-6 to TRBJ2-2; 7 bases fit TRBD1. Trimming cost V 1 base and J 0 bases; bases outside gene matches: 8. The germline V gene has CDR1 SGHVS and CDR2 FNYEAQ. This CDR3 is built from 18 residues. The CDR3 DNA reads TGTGCCAGCAGCTTAGATTCAACAGGGGTCACGAACACCGGGGAGCTGTTTTTT. As protein: CASSLDSTGVTNTGELFF.

The chain combines TRBV2 with TRBJ2-1; 12 bases map to TRBD2. The ends lost 2 bases at V and 7 bases at J; junction bases unmatched: 3. The V gene's germline CDR1 is SNHLY and CDR2 FYNNEI. The CDR3 loop spans 15 amino acids. In DNA, the CDR3 is TGTGCCAGCAGTGAACTAGCGGGGGGGCCGAATGAGCAGTTCTTC. Amino acid sequence: CASSELAGGPNEQFF.